The present entry profiles one T cell receptor (beta chain) with its context. The CDR3 sequence is 12 residues long. Looked up from germline, CDR1 is SEHNR and CDR2 is FQNEAQ (reference sequence). Between the trimmed V and J ends, which lost 10 bases and 3 bases, there was a span of 9 bases. These data come from a study of control samples from healthy donors and cancer patients. TCRdb's copy holds only in-frame clones and misses some; the assay was immunoSEQ multiplex PCR. The sample records 98,000 or so clones, approximately 84% being singletons. This chain joins TRBV7-9 and TRBJ2-2; no clear D gene. The clonotype originates from a man between 18 and 35 years old in good health. Sequenced material: blood. The CDR3 loop is CANTEDTGELFF. In DNA, the CDR3 is TGTGCCAACACAGAGGACACCGGGGAGCTGTTTTTT.